The 32 T cell receptor beta chains given below trace back to one sample, sequenced in a study of beta chain features in type 1 diabetes. Study results and caveats: Type 1 diabetes patients showed a moderate but significant shortening of TCRB CDR3s in all four CD4+ subsets.

Sequencing targeted expressed TCRB transcripts, as all isolated RNA had been reverse transcribed. Profiling relied on immunoSEQ multiplex PCR, and the TCRdb table lists in-frame clones only, not all of them. The profile shows tens of thousands of clones, around 40% of them singletons. The antigens for these receptors are not known. Sequences were obtained from Tregs from blood. These receptors came from a man in his thirties or forties with type 1 diabetes.

In regard to this clone: Distinct nucleotide sequences in the sample also encode this CDR3. The J gene is TRBJ1-1, the V gene TRBV7-3, with D possibly TRBD1 on 6 matching bases. The length of the CDR3 is 13 residues. The V gene lost 3 bases and the J gene lost 1 base, with 6 bases spanning the gap. CDR1 is SGHTA, CDR2 FQGTGA, per germline. The CDR3 sequence: CASSLDRNTEAFF. The CDR3 DNA is TGTGCCAGCAGCTTGGACAGGAACACTGAAGCTTTCTTT.

The chain combines TRBV2 with TRBJ2-5; 13 nucleotides align to TRBD2. The DNA end is a closer match to TRBJ2-7, so the J assignment may be wrong. This CDR3 has 14 residues. The germline V gene encodes CDR1 SNHLY and CDR2 FYNNEI. CDR3 in DNA: TGTGCCAGCAAACTAGCGGGAGGGCCCTACGAGCAGTACTTC. Protein: CASKLAGGPYEQYF.

This clone was seen a handful of times. The CDR3 is CASSLRGGNEQFF. CDR3 bases: TGTGCCAGCAGCTTGCGGGGGGGAAATGAGCAGTTCTTC. V and J are TRBV5-6 and TRBJ2-1; 8 bases are a match to TRBD2. The length of the CDR3 is 13 residues. V shed 1 base and J 7 bases; nucleotides not matched to a gene: 1. CDR1 is SGHDT, CDR2 YYEEEE, per germline.

There are a few counts of this clone. This chain uses TRBV14 with TRBJ1-1, with 7 bases lining up with TRBD1. CDR3 length: 15 residues. Germline V lookup: CDR1 SGHDN, CDR2 FVKESK. With V trimmed by 3 bases and J by 2 bases, 6 bases remained unmatched. The chain's CDR3 is CASSQGRTGNTEAFF. CDR3 nucleotides: TGTGCCAGCAGCCAGGGCCGGACAGGCAACACTGAAGCTTTCTTT.

CDR3 amino acids: CASSLVGRAPNTGELFF. CDR3 DNA sequence: TGTGCCAGCAGCTTGGTTGGGAGGGCTCCGAACACCGGGGAGCTGTTTTTT. V usage is TRBV5-6 and J usage is TRBJ2-2; 7 positions match TRBD2. Losses at the gene ends were 0 bases for V and 0 bases for J; bases not matched to a gene: 5. The CDR3 runs 17 residues. Per the germline V gene, CDR1 is SGHDT and CDR2 is YYEEEE.

This clone was found many times. This chain uses TRBV4-1 with TRBJ1-1; 8 bases fit TRBD1. This CDR3 spans 14 amino acids. Trimming took 4 bases from V and 1 from J; bases not matched to a gene: 2. Per the germline V gene, CDR1 is MGHRA and CDR2 is YSYEKL. The CDR3 DNA sequence: TGCGCCAGCAGCCCTGGACAGGGGAACACTGAAGCTTTCTTT. Its protein is CASSPGQGNTEAFF.

Concerning this clone: Different DNA sequences within this sample yield the same CDR3. The CDR3 sequence: CASSRTSGRGDTQYF. CDR3 DNA sequence: TGTGCCAGCAGTCGCACTAGCGGGAGAGGAGATACGCAGTATTTT. V and J are TRBV27 and TRBJ2-3, with TRBD2 matching 11 bases. The CDR3 has 15 amino acids. Germline V gene sequence: CDR1 MNHEY, CDR2 SMNVEV (reference sequence). Trimming at V came to 5 bases and at J to 5 bases, leaving 6 bases not matched to a gene.

This clone is termed medium-sized. The chain is built from TRBV29-1 and TRBJ1-2, with no clear D. Germline V gene sequence: CDR1 SQVTM, CDR2 ANQGSEA. The CDR3 totals 11 residues. Between the trimmed V and J ends, which lost 3 bases and 4 bases, there was a span of 6 bases. DNA for the CDR3: TGCAGCGTTGATCCGAGCTATGGCTACACCTTC. Translating it yields CSVDPSYGYTF.

This clone was seen a few times. The chain is built from TRBV2 and TRBJ2-3; D call uncertain. This CDR3 is 14 amino acids long. Germline values: CDR1 SNHLY, CDR2 FYNNEI. Trimming took off 7 bases at V and 2 bases at J, with 13 bases between the two ends. Here the CDR3 reads CASTQSSVTDTQYF. CDR3 DNA sequence: TGTGCCAGCACTCAGTCCAGTGTCACAGATACGCAGTATTTT.

This sequence joins TRBV7-2 and TRBJ2-5, with 8 bases aligning to TRBD2. The germline gives CDR1 SGHTA, CDR2 FQGNSA. Unmatched junction bases numbered 5, after V lost 2 bases and J lost 3 bases. The CDR3 spans 15 residues. Here the CDR3 reads CASSLTALAEETQYF. CDR3 DNA sequence: TGTGCCAGCAGCTTAACCGCACTAGCGGAAGAGACCCAGTACTTC.

The chain carries TRBV6-1 and TRBJ1-5; 8 nucleotides agree with TRBD1. J was trimmed by 5 bases and V by 5 bases; bases with no gene match: 8. The germline gives CDR1 MNHNS, CDR2 SASEGT. This CDR3 is 15 amino acids long. The CDR3 spells CASSPQDRDHQPQHF. The CDR3 nucleotides are TGTGCCAGCAGTCCCCAGGACAGGGACCATCAGCCCCAGCATTTT.

There are a few counts of this clone. The V gene is TRBV7-2, the J gene TRBJ2-5; D may be TRBD2 (7 bases). There are 14 residues in the CDR3. CDR1 and CDR2 (germline): SGHTA, FQGNSA. V was clipped by 5 bases and J by 5 bases, with 15 bases between them. CDR3 nucleotide sequence: TGTGCCAGCAGCCAAGGAAGGGGGGGGGAGACCCAGTACTTC. Protein: CASSQGRGGETQYF.

This chain joins TRBV7-9 and TRBJ2-1, with TRBD2 matching 10 bases. There are 15 residues in the CDR3. Germline V gives CDR1 SEHNR, CDR2 FQNEAQ (reference sequence). V was pared by 4 bases and J by 6 bases, with 6 bases of the junction left unmatched. The CDR3 protein is CASSSTSGTLNEQFF. In nucleotides, the CDR3 is TGTGCCAGCAGCTCAACTAGCGGGACTCTCAATGAGCAGTTCTTC.

The rearrangement links TRBV5-8 to TRBJ2-6, with D possibly TRBD1 on 5 matching bases. This CDR3 region has 15 residues. The germline V and J ends were trimmed by 1 base and 1 base, with 6 bases remaining between them. Germline loops: CDR1 SGHTS, CDR2 YDEGEE. The CDR3 bases are TGTGCCAGCAGCTTGCAGGGTTCTGGGGCCAACGTCCTGACTTTC. Residues: CASSLQGSGANVLTF.

The chain recombines TRBV10-3 with TRBJ2-7, with D perhaps matching TRBD2 (6 bases). V was clipped by 6 bases and J by 4 bases, with 16 bases between them. Germline CDR1 is ENHRY and CDR2 is SYGVKD. The CDR3 has 14 amino acids. This CDR3 is CAISRASGEYEQYF. CDR3 coding DNA: TGTGCCATCAGCCGAGCCTCGGGAGAGTACGAGCAGTACTTC.

This chain links TRBV5-1 with TRBJ2-1, with 7 bases that match TRBD2. The germline V gene has CDR1 SGHRS and CDR2 YFSETQ. V dropped 2 bases and J dropped 6; count of bases not matched to a gene: 8. The CDR3 is 15 amino acids. CDR3 residues: CASSLRAGAGNEQFF. CDR3 DNA sequence: TGCGCCAGCAGCTTAAGGGCGGGAGCGGGCAATGAGCAGTTCTTC.

The genes are TRBV7-2 and TRBJ1-2; D perhaps matches TRBD1 (6 bases). V was trimmed by 5 bases and J by 11 bases, leaving 21 bases between them. This CDR3 has 14 amino acids. Germline V gene sequence: CDR1 SGHTA, CDR2 FQGNSA. The CDR3 nucleotides read TGTGCCAGCAGCCGCGACCGCGACAGGAACGAGTACACCTTC. Its translation: CASSRDRDRNEYTF.

This chain connects TRBV19 to TRBJ2-7, with 12 nucleotides matching TRBD2. The CDR3 has 15 residues. The germline CDR1 and CDR2 sequences are LNHDA and SQIVND (reference sequence). With 5 bases clipped from V and 1 base from J, the junction kept 3 bases outside the gene matches. The CDR3 region is CASSPSGGDSYEQYF. The CDR3, as DNA: TGTGCCAGTAGTCCTAGCGGGGGGGATTCCTACGAGCAGTACTTC.

The chain is built from TRBV7-2 and TRBJ2-5; unclear D gene. The end of the DNA aligns better with TRBJ2-7, so the J call may be wrong. CDR3 length: 13 amino acids. Germline values: CDR1 SGHTA, CDR2 FQGNSA. CDR3 in DNA: TGTGCCAGCAGCATAGGACGAGACTACGAGCAGTACTTC. This sequence encodes CASSIGRDYEQYF.

The chain uses TRBV6-4 and TRBJ1-1, with a weak D call TRBD1 (5 bases). The CDR3 is 14 amino acids. Germline lookup yields CDR1 MRHNA and CDR2 SNTAGT. V dropped 8 bases and J dropped 5 bases, with 18 bases sitting between them. CDR3 in DNA: TGTGCCAGCGCACGGGACCCAGGAGGGACTGAAGCTTTCTTT. It codes for CASARDPGGTEAFF.

This chain connects TRBV29-1 to TRBJ2-1; the match to TRBD2 covers 8 bases. Unmatched junction bases numbered 10, after V lost 0 bases and J lost 9 bases. Looked up from germline, CDR1 is SQVTM and CDR2 is ANQGSEA. The CDR3 extends over 15 amino acids. The CDR3 loop is CSVEDLGSGSSEQFF. The CDR3 nucleotides are TGCAGCGTTGAAGATCTGGGAAGCGGGAGTAGTGAGCAGTTCTTC.

V gene TRBV27 combines with J gene TRBJ1-2; D perhaps matches TRBD1 (5 bases). Looked up from germline, CDR1 is MNHEY and CDR2 is SMNVEV (reference sequence). The CDR3 length is 12 residues. Deletions cut 5 bases from V and 7 bases from J, with 11 bases between. CDR3 sequence: CASSLQGTGYTF. The CDR3 region has the DNA TGTGCCAGCAGTCTCCAGGGAACTGGCTACACCTTC.

V usage is TRBV5-1 and J usage is TRBJ1-1; the D gene is possibly TRBD1 (5 bases). The germline CDR1 and CDR2 sequences are SGHRS and YFSETQ. Trimming pared 4 bases from V and 6 bases from J, leaving 16 bases between. This CDR3 comprises 14 residues. CDR3 sequence (DNA): TGCGCCAGCAGCGTATCCGTTCGGGGGGCTGAAGCTTTCTTT. It codes for CASSVSVRGAEAFF.

This clone has a handful of counts. This chain uses TRBV10-3 with TRBJ2-1, with 9 bases matching TRBD2. The J segment lost 6 bases and the V segment lost 5 bases, leaving 11 bases of the junction unmatched. This CDR3 spans 16 amino acids. CDR1 and CDR2 (germline): ENHRY, SYGVKD. CDR3 protein: CAISFSSGMNSNEQFF. CDR3 sequence (DNA): TGTGCCATCAGTTTTTCTAGCGGGATGAATTCCAATGAGCAGTTCTTC.

The chain uses TRBV7-2 and TRBJ2-1; 11 bases line up with TRBD2. Unmatched junction bases numbered 8, after V lost 2 bases and J lost 8 bases. CDR1 and CDR2 (germline): SGHTA, FQGNSA. This CDR3 is 16 amino acids long. The CDR3 bases are TGTGCCAGCAGCTTAAATGTAGCGGGAGGGCGGGATGAGCAGTTCTTC. Its translation: CASSLNVAGGRDEQFF.

The chain has TRBV6-5 and TRBJ2-3; 7 nucleotides align to TRBD2. V dropped 0 bases and J dropped 4; count of bases not matched to a gene: 7. Germline V CDR1 and CDR2: MNHEY, SVGAGI. The CDR3 is 16 residues long. CDR3 loop: CASSYSTVGGADTQYF. Here the CDR3 DNA reads TGTGCCAGCAGTTACTCGACGGTGGGGGGGGCAGATACGCAGTATTTT.

In this sample, this clone turned up a few times. The chain recombines TRBV28 with TRBJ1-5; D might be TRBD1 (5 bases). Deletions cut 3 bases from V and 6 bases from J, with 15 bases between. This CDR3 has 15 amino acids. The germline V gene has CDR1 MDHEN and CDR2 SYDVKM. The CDR3 DNA sequence: TGTGCCAGCAGTTTTACAGGCGGGGGTATTCAGCCCCAGCATTTT. Protein: CASSFTGGGIQPQHF. The entire variable domain, with the rest obtained from reference TRBV28 and TRBJ1-5, is as follows: DVKVTQSSRYLVKRTGEKVFLECVQDMDHENMFWYRQDPGLGLRLIYFSYDVKMKEKGDIPEGYSVSREKKERFSLILESASTNQTSMYLCASSFTGGGIQPQHFGDGTRLSIL.

Details on this clone: The junction shows a germline mismatch at one end, possibly a read error. The chain has TRBV5-8 and TRBJ2-2, with D possibly being TRBD1 (5 bases). Germline V lookup: CDR1 SGHTS, CDR2 YDEGEE. This CDR3 contains 15 residues. The CDR3 DNA sequence: TGTGCCAGCTGCTTTCAACTGACAGCCACCGGGGAGCTGTTTTTT. Protein: CASCFQLTATGELFF.

This clone occurred a few times. The chain couples TRBV6-6 to TRBJ2-5; no definite D call. Germline loops: CDR1 MNHNY, CDR2 SVGAGI (reference sequence). Trimming stripped 3 bases from V and 5 bases from J, with 7 bases between. There are 12 residues in the CDR3. Here the CDR3 reads CASSYNIETQYF. As DNA, the CDR3 is TGTGCCAGCAGTTATAATATCGAGACCCAGTACTTC.

This clone turned up a few times. The chain uses TRBV5-6 and TRBJ2-2; a weak D match, TRBD1 (6 bases). Germline assignment: CDR1 SGHDT and CDR2 YYEEEE. Trimming removed 3 bases from V and 6 bases from J, with 21 bases in between. CDR3 length equals 17 residues. The CDR3 region has the DNA TGTGCCAGCAGCTCGGGAACGGGTCCTAGGGGGTCCGGGGAGCTGTTTTTT. Protein sequence: CASSSGTGPRGSGELFF.

A few counts support this clone. The chain is built from TRBV5-1 and TRBJ2-2, with 7 bases aligning to TRBD2. V lost 0 bases to trimming and J lost 2 bases; unmatched junction nucleotides: 7. This CDR3 comprises 17 residues. Germline CDR1 reads SGHRS; CDR2 reads YFSETQ. CDR3 protein: CASSLGISGLNTGELFF. DNA of the CDR3: TGCGCCAGCAGCTTGGGGATTAGCGGGCTTAACACCGGGGAGCTGTTTTTT.

The table lists this clone with a few counts. This rearrangement joins TRBV7-3 to TRBJ2-2; D is possibly TRBD1 (5 bases). The CDR3 loop spans 15 amino acids. Germline values: CDR1 SGHTA, CDR2 FQGTGA. V was pared by 3 bases and J by 4 bases, with 12 bases between. The CDR3 protein is CASSFQGATTGELFF. The CDR3, as DNA: TGTGCCAGCAGCTTCCAGGGCGCGACCACCGGGGAGCTGTTTTTT.